The clone carrying this T cell receptor beta chain was observed a few times. Its antigen is not identified. This entry is derived from a study of blood T cells in healthy people across ages. Findings of the study overall: Strong correlation existed between TCR beta diversity and naive T cell percentage. Long-lived and aged donors differed, with more naive CD4+ cells and higher diversity in the long-lived.

Isolating PBMCs gave at least 6 million of these cells per sample. A second about 7 to 11 cycle PCR used barcoded and J-beta primers. A tag from a template-switch adaptor with 12 random nucleotides marked each cDNA molecule. Each CDR3 protein gets one entry after TCRdb re-called the 5' RACE reads with MiXCR. Here the sample spans 650,000 to 950,000 distinct CDR3 sequences, 40% to 50% being singletons. Germline assignment: CDR1 MGHRA and CDR2 YSYEKL. The germline V and J ends were trimmed by 4 bases and 1 base, with 22 bases remaining between them. This CDR3 comprises 18 residues. The gene calls are TRBV4-1 and TRBJ2-5, with a tentative D call TRBD2 (6 bases). The origin of this receptor is a man aged 55-75 years in good health. Sequencing input: blood. The DNA for the CDR3 is TGCGCCAGCAGCCGATCTGGGGGTACGGGACTCCTCCAAGAGACCCAGTACTTC. Amino acid sequence: CASSRSGGTGLLQETQYF.